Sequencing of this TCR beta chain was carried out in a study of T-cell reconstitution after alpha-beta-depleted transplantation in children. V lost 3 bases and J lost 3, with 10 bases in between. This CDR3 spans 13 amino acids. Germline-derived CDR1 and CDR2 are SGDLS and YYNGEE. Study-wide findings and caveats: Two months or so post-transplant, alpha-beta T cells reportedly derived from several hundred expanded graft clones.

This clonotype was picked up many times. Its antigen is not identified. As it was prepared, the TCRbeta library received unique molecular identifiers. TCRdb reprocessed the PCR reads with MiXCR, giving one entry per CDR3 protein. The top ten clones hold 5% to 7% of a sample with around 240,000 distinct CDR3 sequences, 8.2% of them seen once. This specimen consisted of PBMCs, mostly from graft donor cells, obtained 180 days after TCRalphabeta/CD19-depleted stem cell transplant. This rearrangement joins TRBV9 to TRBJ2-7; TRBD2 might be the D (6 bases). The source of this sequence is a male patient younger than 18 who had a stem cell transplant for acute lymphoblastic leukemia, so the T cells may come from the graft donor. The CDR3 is CASSAGLYYEQYF. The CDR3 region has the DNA TGTGCCAGCAGCGCGGGACTTTACTACGAGCAGTACTTC.